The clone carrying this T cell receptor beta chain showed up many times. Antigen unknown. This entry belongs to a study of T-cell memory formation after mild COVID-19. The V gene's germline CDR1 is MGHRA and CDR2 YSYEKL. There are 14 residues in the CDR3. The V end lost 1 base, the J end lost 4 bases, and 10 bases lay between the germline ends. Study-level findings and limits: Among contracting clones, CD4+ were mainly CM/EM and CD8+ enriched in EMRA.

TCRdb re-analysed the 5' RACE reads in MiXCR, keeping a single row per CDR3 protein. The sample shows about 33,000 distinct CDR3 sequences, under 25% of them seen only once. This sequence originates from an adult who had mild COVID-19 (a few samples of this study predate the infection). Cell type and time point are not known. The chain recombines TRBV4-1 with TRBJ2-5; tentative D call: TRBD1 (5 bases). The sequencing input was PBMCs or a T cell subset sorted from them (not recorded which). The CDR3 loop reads CASSQVGTGETQYF. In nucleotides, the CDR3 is TGCGCCAGCAGCCAAGTGGGCACAGGAGAGACCCAGTACTTC.